Listed below are T cell receptor beta chains from one sample, sequenced in a study of T cell responses to AZD1222 COVID-19 vaccine. Data came from immunoSEQ multiplex PCR; TCRdb stores just in-frame clones and leaves some out. The table has approximately 69,000 clones, approximately 87% seen once. The sample here was peripheral blood, taken 28 days after the second AZD1222 dose. All receptors derive from an adult who received the AZD1222 COVID-19 vaccine. Both conserved end residues are part of each CDR3. Each record gives: CDR3 DNA, CDR3 protein, J gene, CDR3 length, V gene, D gene, clone size. A D gene is named only where the DNA matches it firmly. Rows give clone size only sometimes, using once, few, many, or a class for an expanded clone.

cdr3_nt: TGTGCCAGTAGTCCAGGACTAGGGAACAATGAGCAGTTCTTC; cdr3_aa: CASSPGLGNNEQFF; j_call: TRBJ2-1; cdr3_length: 14; v_call: TRBV19; d_call: TRBD2; clone_size: -
cdr3_nt: TGTGCCAGCAGCCCCCCGTGGGGGTTCGGATCCTACGAGCAGTACTTC; cdr3_aa: CASSPPWGFGSYEQYF; j_call: TRBJ2-7; cdr3_length: 16; v_call: TRBV14; d_call: -; clone_size: -
cdr3_nt: TGTGCCAGTAGTATAGGAGGGGAGGCCTATGGCTACACCTTC; cdr3_aa: CASSIGGEAYGYTF; j_call: TRBJ1-2; cdr3_length: 14; v_call: TRBV19; d_call: -; clone_size: once
cdr3_nt: TGTGCCAGCAGCTTAGTTGAGAACACTGAAGCTTTCTTT; cdr3_aa: CASSLVENTEAFF; j_call: TRBJ1-1; cdr3_length: 13; v_call: TRBV7-8; d_call: -; clone_size: -
cdr3_nt: TGTGCCAGTGCACAGGGTGGGAACACTGAAGCTTTCTTT; cdr3_aa: CASAQGGNTEAFF; j_call: TRBJ1-1; cdr3_length: 13; v_call: TRBV27; d_call: -; clone_size: -
cdr3_nt: TGTGCCTTCTCGGACAGGTTGAACTATGGCTACACCTTC; cdr3_aa: CAFSDRLNYGYTF; j_call: TRBJ1-2; cdr3_length: 13; v_call: TRBV10-3; d_call: TRBD1; clone_size: few
cdr3_nt: TGTGCCAGCAGTGATCCCCAGCGGGGTTCCCTTTTACTTTACTTC; cdr3_aa: CASSDPQRGSLLLYF; j_call: TRBJ2-5; cdr3_length: 15; v_call: TRBV6-1; d_call: TRBD2; clone_size: -
cdr3_nt: TGCGCCAGCAGTCCCTTGGCGTTACCCGACACCGGGACTCGTCCTGAAGCTTTCTTT; cdr3_aa: CASSPLALPDTGTRPEAFF; j_call: TRBJ1-1; cdr3_length: 19; v_call: TRBV10-1; d_call: -; clone_size: -
cdr3_nt: TGTGCCAGCAGTTTGGGACAGTATAATTCACCCCTCCACTTT; cdr3_aa: CASSLGQYNSPLHF; j_call: TRBJ1-6; cdr3_length: 14; v_call: TRBV27; d_call: TRBD1; clone_size: many
cdr3_nt: TGTGCCACCTTTTCCGGGACAGGAGTTGGCTACACCTTC; cdr3_aa: CATFSGTGVGYTF; j_call: TRBJ1-2; cdr3_length: 13; v_call: TRBV10-3; d_call: TRBD1; clone_size: -
cdr3_nt: TGTGCCAGCAGTTTATCGACGGGGATCCGTGGCTACACCTTC; cdr3_aa: CASSLSTGIRGYTF; j_call: TRBJ1-2; cdr3_length: 14; v_call: TRBV27; d_call: -; clone_size: -
cdr3_nt: TGTGCCAGCAGCGACACCGTAAATTCACCCCTCCACTTT; cdr3_aa: CASSDTVNSPLHF; j_call: TRBJ1-6; cdr3_length: 13; v_call: TRBV3-1/TRBV3-2; d_call: -; clone_size: few
cdr3_nt: TGTGCCAGCAGAAGAAGGACAGGAGAAGCTTTCTTT; cdr3_aa: CASRRRTGEAFF; j_call: TRBJ1-1; cdr3_length: 12; v_call: TRBV6-5; d_call: TRBD1; clone_size: -
cdr3_nt: TGCGCCAGCAGCCAGGAGGTACTAGCGGGAAACACAGATACGCAGTATTTT; cdr3_aa: CASSQEVLAGNTDTQYF; j_call: TRBJ2-3; cdr3_length: 17; v_call: TRBV5-1; d_call: TRBD2; clone_size: -
cdr3_nt: TGTGCCACCAGCACCCGAAGGGGCTCCTACAATGAGCAGTTCTTC; cdr3_aa: CATSTRRGSYNEQFF; j_call: TRBJ2-1; cdr3_length: 15; v_call: TRBV15; d_call: -; clone_size: -
cdr3_nt: TGTGCCAGCAGTTACAATGGCGGGAGGGCCGGAGACGAGCAGTACTTC; cdr3_aa: CASSYNGGRAGDEQYF; j_call: TRBJ2-7; cdr3_length: 16; v_call: TRBV6-5; d_call: TRBD2; clone_size: -
cdr3_nt: TGTGCCAGCAGCTTTGGGCGGGGAGATAACACAGATACGCAGTATTTT; cdr3_aa: CASSFGRGDNTDTQYF; j_call: TRBJ2-3; cdr3_length: 16; v_call: TRBV5-5; d_call: -; clone_size: few
cdr3_nt: TGTGCCAGCAGCCCTACTACTAGCTCCTACAATGAGCAGTTCTTC; cdr3_aa: CASSPTTSSYNEQFF; j_call: TRBJ2-1; cdr3_length: 15; v_call: TRBV11-2; d_call: -; clone_size: -
cdr3_nt: TGTGCCAGCAGTGACGGGGAAGCACCCCTCCACTTT; cdr3_aa: CASSDGEAPLHF; j_call: TRBJ1-6; cdr3_length: 12; v_call: TRBV25-1; d_call: -; clone_size: -
cdr3_nt: TGTGCCAGCAGCTCATATAACACTGAAGCTTTCTTT; cdr3_aa: CASSSYNTEAFF; j_call: TRBJ1-1; cdr3_length: 12; v_call: TRBV7-9; d_call: -; clone_size: -
cdr3_nt: TGTGCCATCAGTGACTCAGACAGGGAGAGTCAGCCCCAGCATTTT; cdr3_aa: CAISDSDRESQPQHF; j_call: TRBJ1-5; cdr3_length: 15; v_call: TRBV10-3; d_call: TRBD1; clone_size: -
cdr3_nt: TGTGCCCTGGACTCAATCCGGGACAGGGGGCGCAATCAGCCCCAGCATTTT; cdr3_aa: CALDSIRDRGRNQPQHF; j_call: TRBJ1-5; cdr3_length: 17; v_call: TRBV24-1; d_call: TRBD1; clone_size: -
cdr3_nt: TGCGCCAGCAGCGATGAGTACTACGAGCAGTACTTC; cdr3_aa: CASSDEYYEQYF; j_call: TRBJ2-7; cdr3_length: 12; v_call: TRBV5-1; d_call: -; clone_size: once
cdr3_nt: TGTGCCAGCAGTCCGGGACAGATGTACTCTGGAAACACCATATATTTT; cdr3_aa: CASSPGQMYSGNTIYF; j_call: TRBJ1-3; cdr3_length: 16; v_call: TRBV7-9; d_call: TRBD1; clone_size: -
cdr3_nt: TGTGCCAGCTCACCATCAGAGACAGGGGCCGAGCAGTACTTC; cdr3_aa: CASSPSETGAEQYF; j_call: TRBJ2-7; cdr3_length: 14; v_call: TRBV18; d_call: TRBD1; clone_size: -
cdr3_nt: TGTGCCAGCAGCCTCTCTCCGACTAGTTCTTCAGAGACCCAGTACTTC; cdr3_aa: CASSLSPTSSSETQYF; j_call: TRBJ2-5; cdr3_length: 16; v_call: TRBV3-1/TRBV3-2; d_call: -; clone_size: -
cdr3_nt: TGCGCCAGCAGCTTCACAGCCGGTGAGCAGTTCTTC; cdr3_aa: CASSFTAGEQFF; j_call: TRBJ2-1; cdr3_length: 12; v_call: TRBV5-1; d_call: -; clone_size: -
cdr3_nt: TGCGCCAGCAGCCAAGAATGGGGCAGGGGAGGTGGCTACACCTTC; cdr3_aa: CASSQEWGRGGGYTF; j_call: TRBJ1-2; cdr3_length: 15; v_call: TRBV4-1; d_call: -; clone_size: -
cdr3_nt: TGCGCCAGCGGGCCGCGGGCTGGGACCGGGGAGCTGTTTTTT; cdr3_aa: CASGPRAGTGELFF; j_call: TRBJ2-2; cdr3_length: 14; v_call: TRBV10-1; d_call: -; clone_size: once
cdr3_nt: TGCGCCAGCAGTACCCGGGACAGGGGGCGGACTGAAGCTTTCTTT; cdr3_aa: CASSTRDRGRTEAFF; j_call: TRBJ1-1; cdr3_length: 15; v_call: TRBV10-2; d_call: TRBD1; clone_size: -
cdr3_nt: TGTGCCAGCAGCCCCAACTGGGGGGCGGATGGCTACACCTTC; cdr3_aa: CASSPNWGADGYTF; j_call: TRBJ1-2; cdr3_length: 14; v_call: TRBV11-2; d_call: -; clone_size: -
cdr3_nt: TGTGCCAGCAGCTTTGGTACCGACGAGCAGTACTTC; cdr3_aa: CASSFGTDEQYF; j_call: TRBJ2-7; cdr3_length: 12; v_call: TRBV7-9; d_call: -; clone_size: once
cdr3_nt: TGTGCCAGCAGTCGCCTGGGGGGCTTTGAGCAGTTCTTC; cdr3_aa: CASSRLGGFEQFF; j_call: TRBJ2-1; cdr3_length: 13; v_call: TRBV6-2/TRBV6-3; d_call: -; clone_size: -
cdr3_nt: TGTGCCAGCAGCCAACCCCCCCCATCGGGCAATGGCTACACCTTC; cdr3_aa: CASSQPPPSGNGYTF; j_call: TRBJ1-2; cdr3_length: 15; v_call: TRBV3-1/TRBV3-2; d_call: -; clone_size: -
cdr3_nt: TGTGCCAGTAGTATAGGGTTGGCAGGGTGGCGGGAGACCCAGTACTTC; cdr3_aa: CASSIGLAGWRETQYF; j_call: TRBJ2-5; cdr3_length: 16; v_call: TRBV19; d_call: -; clone_size: -
cdr3_nt: TGTGCCAGCAGCTTAGTAGGAAAACATGAGCAGTTCTTC; cdr3_aa: CASSLVGKHEQFF; j_call: TRBJ2-1; cdr3_length: 13; v_call: TRBV11-2; d_call: -; clone_size: -
cdr3_nt: TGTGCTAGTGGTTTGGGCGTGTCTAGGGAGGATGAAGCTTTCTTT; cdr3_aa: CASGLGVSREDEAFF; j_call: TRBJ1-1; cdr3_length: 15; v_call: TRBV12-5; d_call: -; clone_size: -
cdr3_nt: TGCAGCGTAGTACCGGGACAGGGGGCGGGCTATGGCTACACCTTC; cdr3_aa: CSVVPGQGAGYGYTF; j_call: TRBJ1-2; cdr3_length: 15; v_call: TRBV29-1; d_call: TRBD1; clone_size: -
cdr3_nt: TGCAGCGTTGCTGGCACCCTTCAAGAGACCCAGTACTTC; cdr3_aa: CSVAGTLQETQYF; j_call: TRBJ2-5; cdr3_length: 13; v_call: TRBV29-1; d_call: -; clone_size: -
cdr3_nt: TGTGCCAGCAGTTTATCAGGGGGGGACGAAAAACTGTTTTTT; cdr3_aa: CASSLSGGDEKLFF; j_call: TRBJ1-4; cdr3_length: 14; v_call: TRBV28; d_call: TRBD1; clone_size: -
cdr3_nt: TGTGCCAGCAGCCCGGGGGACGGAGGCTCCTACAATGAGCAGTTCTTC; cdr3_aa: CASSPGDGGSYNEQFF; j_call: TRBJ2-1; cdr3_length: 16; v_call: TRBV7-9; d_call: -; clone_size: -
cdr3_nt: TGCGCCAGCAGCCTCGGGGGCCTAGGGGAGACCCAGTACTTC; cdr3_aa: CASSLGGLGETQYF; j_call: TRBJ2-5; cdr3_length: 14; v_call: TRBV5-1; d_call: -; clone_size: -
cdr3_nt: TGTGCCAGCAGTGAAGCGGGGGGTTATCAGCCCCAGCATTTT; cdr3_aa: CASSEAGGYQPQHF; j_call: TRBJ1-5; cdr3_length: 14; v_call: TRBV6-1; d_call: -; clone_size: -
cdr3_nt: TGCGCCAGCAGAGACACAGGGGAGGGTGGCTACACCTTC; cdr3_aa: CASRDTGEGGYTF; j_call: TRBJ1-2; cdr3_length: 13; v_call: TRBV5-1; d_call: TRBD1; clone_size: -
cdr3_nt: TGTGCCAGCAGTTTACAGGGGGCGCGTGGAAACACCATATATTTT; cdr3_aa: CASSLQGARGNTIYF; j_call: TRBJ1-3; cdr3_length: 15; v_call: TRBV27; d_call: TRBD1; clone_size: -
cdr3_nt: TGTGCCAGCAGCCCTACTCGCGGCTCCTACGAGCAGTACTTC; cdr3_aa: CASSPTRGSYEQYF; j_call: TRBJ2-7; cdr3_length: 14; v_call: TRBV3-1/TRBV3-2; d_call: -; clone_size: -
cdr3_nt: TGTGCCAGCAGCGTTGGCGGTGCCAAAGACCATGAAAAACTGTTTTTT; cdr3_aa: CASSVGGAKDHEKLFF; j_call: TRBJ1-4; cdr3_length: 16; v_call: TRBV5-4; d_call: -; clone_size: -
cdr3_nt: TGTGCCACCAGCAGGGCAAGACTAGTACTCGAGCAGTACTTC; cdr3_aa: CATSRARLVLEQYF; j_call: TRBJ2-7; cdr3_length: 14; v_call: TRBV15; d_call: -; clone_size: -
cdr3_nt: TGTGCTAGTGGCAGTGGACAGCGCTTTGATGGCTACACCTTC; cdr3_aa: CASGSGQRFDGYTF; j_call: TRBJ1-2; cdr3_length: 14; v_call: TRBV12-5; d_call: -; clone_size: -
cdr3_nt: TGTGCCAGCAGCCCTAAAAGGGACTTGAACGTCGAAAAACTGTTTTTT; cdr3_aa: CASSPKRDLNVEKLFF; j_call: TRBJ1-4; cdr3_length: 16; v_call: TRBV6-2/TRBV6-3; d_call: -; clone_size: -
cdr3_nt: TGTGCCAGCAGCCCCGGCCTGGGCTATGGCTACACCTTC; cdr3_aa: CASSPGLGYGYTF; j_call: TRBJ1-2; cdr3_length: 13; v_call: TRBV7-9; d_call: -; clone_size: -
cdr3_nt: TGTGCCAGCAGTTACTCCCGGGACAGGGGGCGAGATGAGCAGTTCTTC; cdr3_aa: CASSYSRDRGRDEQFF; j_call: TRBJ2-1; cdr3_length: 16; v_call: TRBV6-2/TRBV6-3; d_call: TRBD1; clone_size: -
cdr3_nt: TGTGCCACCAGCAGAGAGAGAACCGTCTATGGCTACACCTTC; cdr3_aa: CATSRERTVYGYTF; j_call: TRBJ1-2; cdr3_length: 14; v_call: TRBV15; d_call: -; clone_size: -
cdr3_nt: TGTGCCAGTAGTTACAGGACGGCCGACACCATATATTTT; cdr3_aa: CASSYRTADTIYF; j_call: TRBJ1-3; cdr3_length: 13; v_call: TRBV19; d_call: -; clone_size: few